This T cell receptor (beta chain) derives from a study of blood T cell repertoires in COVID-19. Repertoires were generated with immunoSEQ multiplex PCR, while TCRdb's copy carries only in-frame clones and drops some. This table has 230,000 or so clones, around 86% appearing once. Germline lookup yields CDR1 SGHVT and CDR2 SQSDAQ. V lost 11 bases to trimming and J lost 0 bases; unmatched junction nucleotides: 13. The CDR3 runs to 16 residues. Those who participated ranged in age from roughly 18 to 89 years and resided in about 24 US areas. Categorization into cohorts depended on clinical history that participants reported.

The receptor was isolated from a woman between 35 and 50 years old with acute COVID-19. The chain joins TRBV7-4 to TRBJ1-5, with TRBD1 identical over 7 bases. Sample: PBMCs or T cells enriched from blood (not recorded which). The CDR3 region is CAEGDSASISNQPQHF. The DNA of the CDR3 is TGTGCCGAGGGGGACAGCGCCTCGATTAGCAATCAGCCCCAGCATTTT.